Shown below are 25 T cell receptor beta chains from a single sample sequenced in a study of spatial heterogeneity in lung cancer. As to time point: sample taken at primary tumor resection. Tumor, nontumor lung or frozen PBMC supplied whole RNA, sequenced without sorting. TCRdb independently ran MiXCR on the 5' RACE reads; one entry per CDR3 protein. Counted here are 25,000 to 35,000 distinct CDR3 sequences, roughly 8% occurring once; the ten biggest clones make up around 36%. The specimen comprised PBMCs, sampled at surgery. The receptors were gathered from a female donor with early-stage non-small cell lung cancer.

This clonotype was detected ten times or more. V gene TRBV28 combines with J gene TRBJ2-3, with TRBD1 matching over 9 bases. The germline CDR1 and CDR2 sequences are MDHEN and SYDVKM. The CDR3 has 15 amino acids. The J segment lost 9 bases and the V segment lost 2 bases, leaving 9 bases of the junction unmatched. CDR3 bases: TGTGCCAGCAGTTTAATGGGACAGGGAAGGACGACGCAGTATTTT. It specifies CASSLMGQGRTTQYF.

By sample share, this clonotype is medium-sized (0.01 to 0.1%). The chain employs TRBV24-1 and TRBJ2-3, with TRBD1 matching 10 bases. CDR3 length equals 19 residues. With V trimmed by 6 bases and J by 2 bases, 16 bases remained unmatched. The germline V gene encodes CDR1 KGHDR and CDR2 SFDVKD. The CDR3 here is CATSSAGQGWTSSTDTQYF. As DNA, the CDR3 is TGTGCCACCAGTTCCGCGGGACAGGGGTGGACTAGCTCCACAGATACGCAGTATTTT.

This clonotype was seen at least ten times. CDR3 DNA: TGTGCCAGCAGCACAGGAAATGAGCAGTTCTTC. Encoded protein: CASSTGNEQFF. This rearrangement joins TRBV7-3 to TRBJ2-1; TRBD1 is a possible D gene (5 bases). The V gene's germline CDR1 is SGHTA and CDR2 FQGTGA. V was cut by 5 bases and J by 7 bases, with 6 bases left in between. CDR3 length: 11 residues.

V usage is TRBV12-3 or TRBV12-4 and J usage is TRBJ2-5; 11 bases map to TRBD2. This CDR3 comprises 15 residues. J lost 2 bases, V lost 8 bases, and 7 bases had no gene match. The CDR3 coding sequence is TGTGCCAGCGGCATAGCGGGAGGGCAACAAGAGACCCAGTACTTC. Protein sequence: CASGIAGGQQETQYF.

The chain couples TRBV2 to TRBJ2-1, with D perhaps TRBD2 (6 bases). Per the germline V gene, CDR1 is SNHLY and CDR2 is FYNNEI. V lost 3 bases and J lost 4, with 16 bases in between. The CDR3 is 16 residues long. Written as DNA, the CDR3 is TGTGCCAGCAGTGATTTTCGACTAGATTCTTACAATGAGCAGTTCTTC. Translated, it gives CASSDFRLDSYNEQFF.

This clonotype has ten or more counts. The rearrangement joins TRBV11-2 to TRBJ1-5; 9 nucleotides agree with TRBD1. The trim removed 4 bases at V and 5 bases at J, leaving 9 bases unmatched. Germline CDR1 SGHAT, CDR2 FQNNGV. This CDR3 comprises 16 residues. CDR3 DNA sequence: TGTGCCAGCAGCTCAAAGCCGGGACAGGGCTATCAGCCCCAGCATTTT. As protein: CASSSKPGQGYQPQHF.

This clonotype was observed many times. The rearrangement uses TRBV10-3 and TRBJ2-3; the D gene is possibly TRBD1 (5 bases). The CDR3 is 16 residues long. The V and J ends lost 0 bases and 3 bases respectively, with 13 bases between them. Germline CDR1 ENHRY, CDR2 SYGVKD. CDR3 nucleotide sequence: TGTGCCATCAGTGAGTCGAACGCAGGGTCGACAGATACGCAGTATTTT. Translating it yields CAISESNAGSTDTQYF.

This clonotype was recorded many times. This chain connects TRBV7-8 to TRBJ1-5; TRBD1 is a possible D gene (6 bases). Germline CDR1 is SGHVS and CDR2 is FQNEAQ. Trimming took off 5 bases at V and 4 bases at J, with 15 bases between the two ends. CDR3 length: 15 residues. CDR3 bases: TGTGCCAGCAGCCACGGGACACAAGGGAATCAGCCCCAGCATTTT. Its translation: CASSHGTQGNQPQHF.

This sequence joins TRBV11-2 and TRBJ2-2; D not resolved. Germline CDR1 is SGHAT and CDR2 is FQNNGV. The V gene lost 7 bases and the J gene lost 6 bases, with 12 bases spanning the gap. CDR3 length equals 13 residues. The DNA of the CDR3 is TGTGCCAGCATAGAACGATTCGCCGGGGAGCTGTTTTTT. It codes for CASIERFAGELFF. The full variable domain, with the rest looked up from reference TRBV11-2 and TRBJ2-2, is EAGVAQSPRYKIIEKRQSVAFWCNPISGHATLYWYQQILGQGPKLLIQFQNNGVVDDSQLPKDRFSAERLKGVDSTLKIQPAKLEDSAVYLCASIERFAGELFFGEGSRLTVL.

This clonotype came up a few times. This chain connects TRBV6-2 or TRBV6-3 to TRBJ2-7; 12 positions agree with TRBD2. The CDR3 loop spans 14 amino acids. Germline trimming cut 5 bases from V and 4 bases from J; bases unmatched to any gene: 3. Germline V lookup: CDR1 MNHEY, CDR2 SVGEGT. The CDR3 DNA follows: TGTGCCAGCAGTCCAACTAGCGGGGGGTACGAGCAGTACGTC. Its protein product is CASSPTSGGYEQYV.

Worth noting for this clonotype: This may be a read error: a much more frequent sequence differs by one nucleotide. This chain uses TRBV12-3 or TRBV12-4 with TRBJ1-1; a possible D gene is TRBD1 (6 bases). The length of the CDR3 is 15 residues. The CDR3 nucleotides are TGTGCCACCCACAGGCGGACAGAGAAGAACATTGAAGCTTTCTTT. Residues: CATHRRTEKNIEAFF.

The rearrangement joins TRBV24-1 to TRBJ2-6; D perhaps matches TRBD2 (6 bases). V gave up 4 bases and J gave up 0 bases, with 12 bases separating them. The CDR3 contains 17 residues. Germline-derived CDR1 and CDR2 are KGHDR and SFDVKD. The CDR3 protein is CATSDPPGVSGANVLTF. In DNA form, the CDR3 reads TGTGCCACCAGTGACCCCCCGGGGGTCTCTGGGGCCAACGTCCTGACTTTC.

This clonotype has ten or more counts. The chain has TRBV4-3 and TRBJ1-2, with 7 bases that match TRBD1. This CDR3 has 15 residues. Germline V gene sequence: CDR1 LGHNA, CDR2 YSLEER. V lost 4 bases to trimming and J lost 6 bases; unmatched junction nucleotides: 11. CDR3 sequence: CASSLTETGFDGYTF. CDR3 sequence (DNA): TGCGCCAGCAGCCTCACGGAGACAGGGTTCGATGGCTACACCTTC.

This clonotype has ten or more counts. V gene TRBV7-2 combines with J gene TRBJ2-5, with TRBD1 identical over 7 bases. The CDR3 runs to 15 residues. Germline V gene sequence: CDR1 SGHTA, CDR2 FQGNSA. The trim removed 5 bases at V and 4 bases at J, leaving 10 bases unmatched. The CDR3 region is CASSPGTATGETQYF. The CDR3 DNA follows: TGTGCCAGCAGCCCCGGGACAGCGACCGGAGAGACCCAGTACTTC.

This clonotype was seen ten or more times. The V call is TRBV27, the J call TRBJ2-1; D unclear. From germline, CDR1 is MNHEY and CDR2 SMNVEV (reference sequence). The CDR3 sequence is 14 residues long. V was shortened by 2 bases and J by 3 bases, with 8 bases between the two germline ends. CDR3 in DNA: TGTGCCAGCAGTTTAAGGTTTCGCTACAATGAGCAGTTCTTC. Translated: CASSLRFRYNEQFF.

V and J are TRBV11-1 and TRBJ2-1; no firm D call. V was trimmed by 5 bases and J by 6 bases, leaving 14 bases between them. Germline V gene sequence: CDR1 SGHAT, CDR2 FQDESV (reference sequence). The CDR3 runs to 14 residues. The CDR3 DNA sequence: TGTGCCAGCAGCGCACCGGCCAGCCGCAATGAGCAGTTCTTC. Its translation: CASSAPASRNEQFF.

This clonotype was counted between two and nine times. This chain links TRBV5-1 with TRBJ1-6, with 7 bases that match TRBD1. There are 14 residues in the CDR3. Germline assignment: CDR1 SGHRS and CDR2 YFSETQ. After removal of 1 base from V and 10 bases from J, the junction contained 5 bases not matched to a gene. DNA of the CDR3: TGCGCCAGCAGCTTGACAGGGGTAGAATCACCCCTCCACTTT. It translates to CASSLTGVESPLHF.

The gene calls are TRBV7-2 and TRBJ2-1, with TRBD2 identical over 10 bases. The germline V gene has CDR1 SGHTA and CDR2 FQGNSA. After removal of 3 bases from V and 5 bases from J, the junction contained 10 bases not matched to a gene. This CDR3 is built from 17 residues. The CDR3 bases are TGTGCCAGCAGCTTTCAGGCTAGCGGGAGTCCGGACAATGAGCAGTTCTTC. Its protein is CASSFQASGSPDNEQFF. The variable domain in full, completed from reference TRBV7-2 and TRBJ2-1, reads GAGVSQSPSNKVTEKGKDVELRCDPISGHTALYWYRQSLGQGLEFLIYFQGNSAPDKSGLPSDRFSAERTGGSVSTLTIQRTQQEDSAVYLCASSFQASGSPDNEQFFGPGTRLTVL.

In this sample, this clonotype turned up a few times. The chain employs TRBV11-2 and TRBJ2-1; TRBD1 matches at 8 bases. V shed 1 base and J 3 bases; nucleotides not matched to a gene: 2. The CDR3 is 15 residues long. The V gene's germline CDR1 is SGHAT and CDR2 FQNNGV. CDR3 nucleotide sequence: TGTGCCAGCAGCTTAGGGACAGGGTACTACAATGAGCAGTTCTTC. It codes for CASSLGTGYYNEQFF.

This clonotype was seen many times. The V and J genes are TRBV5-4 and TRBJ2-2; D is possibly TRBD1 or TRBD2 (5 bases each). V dropped 5 bases and J dropped 5 bases, with 19 bases sitting between them. Germline values: CDR1 SGHNT, CDR2 YYREEE (reference sequence). There are 16 residues in the CDR3. The CDR3 region has the DNA TGTGCCAGCAGTTACGGGACCGCCCCGGTGACCGGGGAGCTGTTTTTT. As protein: CASSYGTAPVTGELFF. Together with reference TRBV5-4 and TRBJ2-2, the CDR3 gives the full variable domain: ETGVTQSPTHLIKTRGQQVTLRCSSQSGHNTVSWYQQALGQGPQFIFQYYREEENGRGNFPPRFSGLQFPNYSSELNVNALELDDSALYLCASSYGTAPVTGELFFGEGSRLTVL.

This clonotype was observed at least ten times. This chain uses TRBV3-1 with TRBJ2-7; no clear D. CDR1 is LGHDT, CDR2 YNNKEL, per germline (reference sequence). The CDR3 spans 12 residues. V lost 1 base and J lost 5, with 6 bases in between. This chain's CDR3 is CASSQVGNEQYF. The CDR3 coding sequence is TGTGCCAGCAGCCAAGTAGGAAACGAGCAGTACTTC.

This clonotype was recorded many times. V is TRBV2 and J is TRBJ1-2; D may be TRBD1 (6 bases). The CDR3 is made up of 17 amino acids. In germline, CDR1 is SNHLY, CDR2 FYNNEI. V was cut by 6 bases and J by 5 bases, with 25 bases left in between. CDR3 region: CASRDPPLTGMKYGYTF. Written as DNA, the CDR3 is TGTGCCAGCAGAGATCCTCCCCTCACAGGGATGAAGTATGGCTACACCTTC.

This clonotype occurred many times. The chain links TRBV14 to TRBJ2-5; 7 nucleotides match TRBD2. This CDR3 spans 18 amino acids. Germline-derived CDR1 and CDR2 are SGHDN and FVKESK. V gave up 3 bases and J gave up 1 base; unmatched junction bases: 14. CDR3: CASSQSTSAVGLQETQYF. The CDR3, as DNA: TGTGCCAGCAGCCAGTCAACTAGCGCGGTAGGGCTCCAAGAGACCCAGTACTTC.

This clonotype was seen ten or more times. The chain recombines TRBV12-3 or TRBV12-4 with TRBJ1-3; no firm D call. The CDR3 is 13 residues long. V lost 10 bases, J lost 4 bases, and 14 bases lay in between. The CDR3 loop is CATHGALGNTIYF. In DNA form, the CDR3 reads TGTGCCACCCATGGCGCCCTCGGAAACACCATATATTTT.

This clonotype was found many times. J is TRBJ2-1 and V is TRBV5-1; 12 bases agree with TRBD1. This CDR3 is 15 amino acids long. CDR1 is SGHRS, CDR2 YFSETQ, per germline. The ends lost 3 bases at V and 7 bases at J; junction bases unmatched: 5. As DNA, the CDR3 is TGCGCCAGCAGCTCCCGGGACAGGGGGCAAAATGAGCAGTTCTTC. Residues: CASSSRDRGQNEQFF.